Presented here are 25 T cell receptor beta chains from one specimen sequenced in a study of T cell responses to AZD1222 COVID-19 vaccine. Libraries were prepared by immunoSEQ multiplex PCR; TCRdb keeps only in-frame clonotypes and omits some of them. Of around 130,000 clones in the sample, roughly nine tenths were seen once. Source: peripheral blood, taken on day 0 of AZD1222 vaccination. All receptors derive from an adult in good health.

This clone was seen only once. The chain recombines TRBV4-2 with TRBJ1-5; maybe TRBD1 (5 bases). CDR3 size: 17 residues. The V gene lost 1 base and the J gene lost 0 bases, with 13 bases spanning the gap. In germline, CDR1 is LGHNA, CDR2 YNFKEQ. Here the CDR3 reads CASSQVAGLNSNQPQHF. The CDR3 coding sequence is TGTGCCAGCAGCCAAGTCGCGGGACTCAATAGCAATCAGCCCCAGCATTTT.

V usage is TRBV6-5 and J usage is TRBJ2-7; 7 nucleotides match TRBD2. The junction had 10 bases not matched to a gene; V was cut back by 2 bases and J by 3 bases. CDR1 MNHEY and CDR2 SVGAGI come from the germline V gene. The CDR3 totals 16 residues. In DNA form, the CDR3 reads TGTGCCAGCAGTTACAGCGGGGCTAACCCCCTCTACGAGCAGTACTTC. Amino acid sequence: CASSYSGANPLYEQYF.

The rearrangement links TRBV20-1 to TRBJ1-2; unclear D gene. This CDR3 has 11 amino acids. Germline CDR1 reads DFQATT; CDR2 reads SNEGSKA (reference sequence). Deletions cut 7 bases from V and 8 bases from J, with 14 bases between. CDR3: CSGGSSQGYTF. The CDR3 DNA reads TGCAGTGGAGGGTCCTCCCAAGGCTACACCTTC.

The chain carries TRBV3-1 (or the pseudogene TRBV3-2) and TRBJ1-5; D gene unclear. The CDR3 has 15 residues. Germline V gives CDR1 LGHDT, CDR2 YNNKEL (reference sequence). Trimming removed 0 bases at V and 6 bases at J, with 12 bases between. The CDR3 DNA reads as TGTGCCAGCAGCCAAGATAACGGGTTCGGTCAGCCCCAGCATTTT. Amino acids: CASSQDNGFGQPQHF.

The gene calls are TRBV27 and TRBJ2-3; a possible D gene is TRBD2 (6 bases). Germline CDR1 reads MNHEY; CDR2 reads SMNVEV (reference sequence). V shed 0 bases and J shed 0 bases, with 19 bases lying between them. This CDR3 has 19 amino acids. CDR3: CASSLSPAGLSTSTDTQYF. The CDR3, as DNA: TGTGCCAGCAGTTTATCGCCCGCGGGACTGAGTACTAGCACAGATACGCAGTATTTT.

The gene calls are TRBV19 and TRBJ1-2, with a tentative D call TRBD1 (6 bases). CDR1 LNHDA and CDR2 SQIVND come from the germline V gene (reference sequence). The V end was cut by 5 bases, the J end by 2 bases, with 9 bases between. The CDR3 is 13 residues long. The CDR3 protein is CASSSQGNYGYTF. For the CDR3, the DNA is TGTGCCAGTAGTTCACAGGGAAACTATGGCTACACCTTC.

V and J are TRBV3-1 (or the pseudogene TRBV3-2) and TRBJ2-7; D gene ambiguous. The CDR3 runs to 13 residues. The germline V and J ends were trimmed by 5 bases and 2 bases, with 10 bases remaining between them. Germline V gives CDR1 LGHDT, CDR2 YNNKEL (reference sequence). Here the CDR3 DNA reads TGTGCCAGCAGCGCCTATAGGACCTACGAGCAGTACTTC. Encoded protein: CASSAYRTYEQYF.

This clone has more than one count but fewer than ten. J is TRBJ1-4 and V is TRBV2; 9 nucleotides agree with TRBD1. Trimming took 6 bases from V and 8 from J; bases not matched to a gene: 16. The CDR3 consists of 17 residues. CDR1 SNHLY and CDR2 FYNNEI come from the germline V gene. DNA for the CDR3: TGTGCCAGCAGGGCGGACCGGGGACAGGGTGTCGGGGAAAAACTGTTTTTT. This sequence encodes CASRADRGQGVGEKLFF.

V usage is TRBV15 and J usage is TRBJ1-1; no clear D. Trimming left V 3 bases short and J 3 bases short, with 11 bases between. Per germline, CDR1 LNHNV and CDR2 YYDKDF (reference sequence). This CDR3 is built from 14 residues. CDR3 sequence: CATSRRSFDTEAFF. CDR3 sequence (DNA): TGTGCCACCAGCAGGCGGAGCTTTGACACTGAAGCTTTCTTT. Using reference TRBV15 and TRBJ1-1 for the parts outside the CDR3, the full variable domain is DAMVIQNPRYQVTQFGKPVTLSCSQTLNHNVMYWYQQKSSQAPKLLFHYYDKDFNNEADTPDNFQSRRPNTSFCFLDIRSPGLGDTAMYLCATSRRSFDTEAFFGQGTRLTVV.

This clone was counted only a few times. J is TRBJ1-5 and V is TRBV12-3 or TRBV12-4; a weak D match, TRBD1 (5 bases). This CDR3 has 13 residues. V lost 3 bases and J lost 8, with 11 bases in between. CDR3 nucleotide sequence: TGTGCCAGCAGTTTGGTGGGGGTTGAGCCCCAGCATTTT. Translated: CASSLVGVEPQHF.

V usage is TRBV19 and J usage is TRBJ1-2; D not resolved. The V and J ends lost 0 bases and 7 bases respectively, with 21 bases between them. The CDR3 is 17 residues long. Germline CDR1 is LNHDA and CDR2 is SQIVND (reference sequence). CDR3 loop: CASSIDANTAGLLGYTF. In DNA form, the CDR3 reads TGTGCCAGTAGTATAGATGCGAATACGGCAGGTCTCCTTGGCTACACCTTC.

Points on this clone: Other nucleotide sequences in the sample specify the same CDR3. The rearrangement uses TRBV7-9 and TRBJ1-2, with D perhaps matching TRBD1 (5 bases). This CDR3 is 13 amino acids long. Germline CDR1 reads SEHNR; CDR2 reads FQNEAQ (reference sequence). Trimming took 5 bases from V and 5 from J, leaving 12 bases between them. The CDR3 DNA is TGTGCCAGCAGCGACCGGGACTTATATGGCTACACCTTC. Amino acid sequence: CASSDRDLYGYTF.

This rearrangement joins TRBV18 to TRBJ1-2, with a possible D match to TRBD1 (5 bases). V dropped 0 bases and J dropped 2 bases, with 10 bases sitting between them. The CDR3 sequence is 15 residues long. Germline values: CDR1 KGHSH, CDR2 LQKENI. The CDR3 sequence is CASSPPSGGNYGYTF. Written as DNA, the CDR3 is TGTGCCAGCTCACCACCGTCCGGGGGAAACTATGGCTACACCTTC.

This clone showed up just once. DNA of the CDR3: TGTGCCTGGGAGGCCCATAATGAGCAGTTCTTC. Its translation: CAWEAHNEQFF. The V gene is TRBV30, the J gene TRBJ2-1; D remains unclear. V gave up 5 bases and J gave up 7 bases, with 9 bases separating them. Germline V gene data show CDR1 as GTSNPN and CDR2 as SVGIG (reference sequence). The CDR3 has 11 residues. The variable domain in full, with the rest retrieved from reference TRBV30 and TRBJ2-1, is SQTIHQWPATLVQPVGSPLSLECTVEGTSNPNLYWYRQAAGRGLQLLFYSVGIGQISSEVPQNLSASRPQDRQFILSSKKLLLSDSGFYLCAWEAHNEQFFGPGTRLTVL.

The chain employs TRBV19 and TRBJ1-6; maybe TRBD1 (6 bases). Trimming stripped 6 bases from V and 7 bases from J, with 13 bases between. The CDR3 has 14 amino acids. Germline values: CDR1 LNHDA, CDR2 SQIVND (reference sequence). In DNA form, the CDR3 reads TGTGCCAGTAGCCCGACAGGATACAATTCACCCCTCCACTTT. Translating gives CASSPTGYNSPLHF.

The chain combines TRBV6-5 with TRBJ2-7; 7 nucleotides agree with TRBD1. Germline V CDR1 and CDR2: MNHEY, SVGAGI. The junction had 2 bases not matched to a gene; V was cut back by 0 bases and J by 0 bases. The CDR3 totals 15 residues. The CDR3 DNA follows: TGTGCCAGCAGTTACTCGGGGGACAGCTCCTACGAGCAGTACTTC. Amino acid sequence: CASSYSGDSSYEQYF.

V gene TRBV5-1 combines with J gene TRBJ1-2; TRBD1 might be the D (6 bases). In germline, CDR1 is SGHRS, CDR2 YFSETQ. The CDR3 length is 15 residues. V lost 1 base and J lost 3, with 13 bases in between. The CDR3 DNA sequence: TGCGCCAGCAGCTTGATGGGGGGCATGGACTATGGCTACACCTTC. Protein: CASSLMGGMDYGYTF.

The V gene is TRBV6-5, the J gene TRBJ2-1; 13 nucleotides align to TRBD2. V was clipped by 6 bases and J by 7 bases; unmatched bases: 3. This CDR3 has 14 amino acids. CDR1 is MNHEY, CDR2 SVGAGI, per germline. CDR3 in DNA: TGTGCCAGCAGGGGACTAGCGGGGATGAATGAGCAGTTCTTC. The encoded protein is CASRGLAGMNEQFF.

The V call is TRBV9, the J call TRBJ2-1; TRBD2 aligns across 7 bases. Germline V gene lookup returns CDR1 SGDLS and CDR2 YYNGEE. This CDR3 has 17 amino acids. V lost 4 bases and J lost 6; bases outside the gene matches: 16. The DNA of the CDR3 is TGTGCCAGCAGCCCCCTCACTAGCGTATATAGTACCAATGAGCAGTTCTTC. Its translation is CASSPLTSVYSTNEQFF.

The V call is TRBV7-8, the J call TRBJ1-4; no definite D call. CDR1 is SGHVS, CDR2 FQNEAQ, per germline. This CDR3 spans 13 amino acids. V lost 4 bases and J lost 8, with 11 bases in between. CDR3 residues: CASSSQRVEKLFF. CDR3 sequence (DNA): TGTGCCAGCAGCTCCCAAAGGGTGGAAAAACTGTTTTTT.

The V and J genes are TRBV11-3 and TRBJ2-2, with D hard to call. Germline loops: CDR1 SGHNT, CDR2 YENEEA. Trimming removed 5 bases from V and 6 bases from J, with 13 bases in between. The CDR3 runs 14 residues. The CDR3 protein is CASSDPQNAGELFF. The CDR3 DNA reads TGTGCCAGCAGCGATCCTCAGAATGCCGGGGAGCTGTTTTTT.

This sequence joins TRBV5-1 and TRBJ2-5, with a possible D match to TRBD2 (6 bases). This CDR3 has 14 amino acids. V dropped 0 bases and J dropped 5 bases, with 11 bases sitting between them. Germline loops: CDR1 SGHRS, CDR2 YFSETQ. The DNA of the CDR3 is TGCGCCAGCAGCTTGGGGGCTAGCGAGGAGACCCAGTACTTC. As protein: CASSLGASEETQYF.

CDR3 DNA sequence: TGTGCCAGCACAGGGGACTATGGCTACACCTTC. It yields the protein CASTGDYGYTF. The chain links TRBV28 to TRBJ1-2, with D maybe TRBD1 (6 bases). This CDR3 is 11 amino acids long. Germline CDR1 and CDR2: MDHEN and SYDVKM. The V gene lost 7 bases and the J gene lost 3 bases, with 6 bases spanning the gap.

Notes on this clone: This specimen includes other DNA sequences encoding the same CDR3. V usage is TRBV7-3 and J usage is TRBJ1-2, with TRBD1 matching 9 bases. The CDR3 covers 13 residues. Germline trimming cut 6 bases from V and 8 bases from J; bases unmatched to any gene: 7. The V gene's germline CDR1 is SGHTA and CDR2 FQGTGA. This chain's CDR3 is CASSLRDRDGYTF. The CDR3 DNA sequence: TGTGCCAGCAGTCTCCGGGACAGGGACGGCTACACCTTC. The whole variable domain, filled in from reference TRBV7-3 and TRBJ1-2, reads GAGVSQTPSNKVTEKGKYVELRCDPISGHTALYWYRQSLGQGPEFLIYFQGTGAADDSGLPNDRFFAVRPEGSVSTLKIQRTERGDSAVYLCASSLRDRDGYTFGSGTRLTVV.

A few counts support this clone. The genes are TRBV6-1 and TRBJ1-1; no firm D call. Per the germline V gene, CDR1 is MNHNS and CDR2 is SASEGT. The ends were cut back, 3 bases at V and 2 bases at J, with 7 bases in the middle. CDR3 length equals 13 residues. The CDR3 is CASSDGFNTEAFF. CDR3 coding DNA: TGTGCCAGCAGTGACGGGTTTAACACTGAAGCTTTCTTT.